This is a list of T cell receptor beta chains from one sample in a study of T cells after yellow fever vaccination. TCRdb ran MiXCR on the 5' RACE reads and lists one entry per CDR3 protein. The sample contains 450,000 to 550,000 distinct CDR3 sequences, 21% of which appear only once. Sequenced here: PBMCs, sampled 21 days after the first yellow fever vaccination. These receptor sequences come from a man in his late teens or twenties who received the YFV17D yellow fever vaccine. CDR3s include the opening cysteine and the closing phenylalanine or tryptophan. A D gene is named only where the DNA matches it firmly. Not all rows give a size; the values are once, few, many and, for expanded clones, a class.

>TRBJ1-1|TRBV19|-|few
TGTGCCAGTAGTGTTCAAAGACAGGAGAACACTGAAGCTTTCTTT
CASSVQRQENTEAFF
>TRBJ2-1|TRBV11-1|-|few
TGTGCCAGCAGCTTAGCGGGGTTAGGGTACGGATTCTCCTACAATGAGCAGTTCTTC
CASSLAGLGYGFSYNEQFF
>TRBJ2-3|TRBV7-3|-|few
TGTGCCAGCAGCCCCCAACAGGGGACTAGCACAGATACGCAGTATTTT
CASSPQQGTSTDTQYF
>TRBJ2-3|TRBV20-1|TRBD2|once
TGCAGTGCTAGGGGGACTAGCGGGAATCCAGATACGCAGTATTTT
CSARGTSGNPDTQYF
>TRBJ2-3|TRBV2|-|few
TGTGCCAGCAGTGAAAGGCACACCAACACAGATACGCAGTATTTT
CASSERHTNTDTQYF
>TRBJ2-1|TRBV5-5|-|many
TGTGCCAGCAGCTGGCCCGGAGGGGGCAATGAGCAGTTCTTC
CASSWPGGGNEQFF
>TRBJ2-1|TRBV20-1|TRBD2|-
TGCAGTGCTAGAACTAGCGGGGGTAGGAATGAGCAGTTCTTC
CSARTSGGRNEQFF
>TRBJ1-5|TRBV27|-|-
TGTGCCAGCAGTTTCCGGGGGGAGCGGCCCCAGCATTTT
CASSFRGERPQHF
>TRBJ2-1|TRBV19|TRBD2|-
TGTGCCAGTAGTCCTCTAGCGGGGGGAGCCTACAATGAGCAGTTCTTC
CASSPLAGGAYNEQFF
>TRBJ1-1|TRBV5-6|-|few
TGTGCCAGCAGCTTGGCGTTCGGCTTGACTTTCTTT
CASSLAFGLTFF
>TRBJ1-3|TRBV7-2|-|-
TGTGCCAGCACCCGCTCCCCTCCTGGAAACACCATATATTTT
CASTRSPPGNTIYF
>TRBJ2-3|TRBV10-1|TRBD2|-
TGCGCCAGCAGTGAGTCTAGCGGGGGGCCCGATACGCAGTATTTT
CASSESSGGPDTQYF
>TRBJ1-4|TRBV7-9|-|-
TGTGCCAGCAGCTTATCCCAGGCGCCTCTAAATGAAAAACTGTTTTTT
CASSLSQAPLNEKLFF
>TRBJ2-1|TRBV7-2|-|-
TGTGCCAGCAGCGAAACTAGATTCAATGAGCAGTTCTTC
CASSETRFNEQFF
>TRBJ1-1|TRBV15|TRBD1|few
TGTGCCACCAGCAGCGACAGGGTGGAAGCTGAAGCTTTCTTT
CATSSDRVEAEAFF
>TRBJ2-7|TRBV12-3/TRBV12-4|-|few
TGTGCCAGCAGTAGGGGGGGGGACAGTTTTGTTGGGCAGTACTTC
CASSRGGDSFVGQYF
>TRBJ1-4|TRBV7-2|-|-
TGTGCCAGCAGCAGACCTCGGGGAGCCCTTAATGAAAAACTGTTTTTT
CASSRPRGALNEKLFF
>TRBJ1-1|TRBV20-1|-|-
TGCAGTGCTTCACCCCAGTGGCAGCGAAACACTGAAGCTTTCTTT
CSASPQWQRNTEAFF
>TRBJ2-3|TRBV19|-|few
TGTGCCAGTAGTATAGCCGTCCCCTCCACAGATACGCAGTATTTT
CASSIAVPSTDTQYF
>TRBJ1-1|TRBV20-1|-|-
TGCAGTGCTAGTAGTACACGGAACACTGAAGCTTTCTTT
CSASSTRNTEAFF
>TRBJ1-1|TRBV29-1|-|few
TGCAGCGGTTCCTTCTTTGGCACTGAAGCTTTCTTT
CSGSFFGTEAFF
>TRBJ2-6|TRBV5-1|-|few
TGCGCCAGCAGCTTTGGAGACCGCTCTGGGGCCAACGTCCTGACTTTC
CASSFGDRSGANVLTF
>TRBJ2-3|TRBV6-1|-|few
TGTGCCAGCGCTCCCCCGGGAACAGATACGCAGTATTTT
CASAPPGTDTQYF
>TRBJ2-1|TRBV5-6|TRBD1|-
TGTGCCAGCAACCGACAGGGGTCCTACAATGAGCAGTTCTTC
CASNRQGSYNEQFF
>TRBJ2-5|TRBV19|-|-
TGTGCCAGTAGTATAGCTCTAGGGGTCGGAGAGACCCAGTACTTC
CASSIALGVGETQYF
>TRBJ2-2|TRBV20-1|-|-
TGCAGTGCTAGAGACCTAGCTGGTACCGGGGAGCTGTTTTTT
CSARDLAGTGELFF
>TRBJ2-1|TRBV10-3|-|few
TGTGCCATCAAGGTCACTGGAGACAATGAGCAGTTCTTC
CAIKVTGDNEQFF
>TRBJ1-2|TRBV6-5|-|few
TGTGCCAGCAGTTTGGGACGGGCAAACTATGGCTACACCTTC
CASSLGRANYGYTF
>TRBJ2-3|TRBV24-1|-|few
TGTGCCACCAGTGGAGGGAGCACAGATACGCAGTATTTT
CATSGGSTDTQYF
>TRBJ2-1|TRBV20-1|-|few
TGCAGTGGGCGCTCCTACAATGAGCAGTTCTTC
CSGRSYNEQFF
>TRBJ2-7|TRBV20-1|-|few
TGCAGTGCTAGAGGGGGGTTTTTCCCCTACGAGCAGTACTTC
CSARGGFFPYEQYF
>TRBJ2-2|TRBV7-2|-|few
TGTGCCAGCAGCTTATTTTCCGGGAGGAACACCGGGGAGCTGTTTTTT
CASSLFSGRNTGELFF
>TRBJ1-4|TRBV20-1|-|few
TGCAGTGCTTCAGGGCGGGATGAAAAACTGTTTTTT
CSASGRDEKLFF
>TRBJ1-1|TRBV19|-|few
TGTGCCAGTAGTATACGCCCAGAGAACACTGAAGCTTTCTTT
CASSIRPENTEAFF
>TRBJ2-5|TRBV7-7|-|-
TGTGCCAGCAGCTTTGGGGGGACTCGCCAAGAGACCCAGTACTTC
CASSFGGTRQETQYF
>TRBJ2-7|TRBV7-8|-|-
TGTGCCAGCAGCTCCCGGGTCAACTTCTACGAGCAGTACTTC
CASSSRVNFYEQYF
>TRBJ1-5|TRBV7-2|-|-
TGTGCCAGCAGCTTAGCGGGGAAAAATCAGCCCCAGCATTTT
CASSLAGKNQPQHF
>TRBJ2-1|TRBV19|-|few
TGTGCCAGTAGTGCGGCAGCCTTTTACAATGAGCAGTTCTTC
CASSAAAFYNEQFF
>TRBJ2-7|TRBV18|TRBD1|once
TGTGCCAGCTCACCAGGAAGACAGGGGGCACAAGAGCAGTACTTC
CASSPGRQGAQEQYF
>TRBJ2-3|TRBV29-1|-|-
TGCAGCGTTCGTCTAGGAACAGATACGCAGTATTTT
CSVRLGTDTQYF
>TRBJ2-3|TRBV10-3|TRBD2|-
TGTGCCAGCCAGCCCTCTAGCGGGGGGGCGACAGATACGCAGTATTTT
CASQPSSGGATDTQYF
>TRBJ2-5|TRBV5-1|TRBD1|-
TGCGCCAGCAGCTTGCAAATTACAGGGGGCAGCGAGACCCAGTACTTC
CASSLQITGGSETQYF
>TRBJ2-3|TRBV19|-|-
TGTGCCAGTAGTAACCAGACCTCTAGCACAGATACGCAGTATTTT
CASSNQTSSTDTQYF
>TRBJ2-7|TRBV6-2/TRBV6-3|-|once
TGTGCCAGCAGCCCGACGGATACCGAGCAGTACTTC
CASSPTDTEQYF
>TRBJ2-3|TRBV10-3|-|-
TGTGCCATCAGCGGGCTCGGGGCAGCTAGCACAGATACGCAGTATTTT
CAISGLGAASTDTQYF
>TRBJ1-2|TRBV6-5|TRBD1|-
TGTGCCAGCAGTTACTCTCAGGGGGCTATCTATGGCTACACCTTC
CASSYSQGAIYGYTF
>TRBJ1-1|TRBV12-3/TRBV12-4|-|-
TGTGCCAGCAGCCCCTACATGGGGGCAGGCGACACTGAAGCTTTCTTT
CASSPYMGAGDTEAFF
>TRBJ2-5|TRBV7-2|TRBD2|-
TGTGCCAGCAGCTTAGTTGGACTAGCGGGGAGTGGAGAGACCCAGTACTTC
CASSLVGLAGSGETQYF
>TRBJ2-1|TRBV10-3|-|few
TGTGCCATCAGTGAGTCGCGGCAGGAACTCGGCAATGAGCAGTTCTTC
CAISESRQELGNEQFF
>TRBJ2-6|TRBV7-9|-|once
TGTGCCAGCAGCCAGGTATCTTCTGGGGCCAACGTCCTGACTTTC
CASSQVSSGANVLTF
>TRBJ1-6|TRBV7-2|-|few
TGTGCCAGCAGCCAAGGCGGAAATAATTCACCCCTCCACTTT
CASSQGGNNSPLHF
>TRBJ2-2|TRBV7-8|-|few
TGTGCCAGCAGCTTAGCGCCGAGGGATGGGGGTTTCTTCACCGGGGAGCTGTTTTTT
CASSLAPRDGGFFTGELFF
>TRBJ1-1|TRBV4-3|-|-
TGCGCCAGCAGCCAAGAGTTACTTGACATAGAGAACACTGAAGCTTTCTTT
CASSQELLDIENTEAFF
>TRBJ2-5|TRBV5-1|-|-
TGCGCCAGCAGCGCCTCAGAAGGGGAGACCCAGTACTTC
CASSASEGETQYF
>TRBJ2-1|TRBV5-6|TRBD2|-
TGTGCCAGCAGCTTGCTATCGCGGGGGGGCCCGTACAATGAGCAGTTCTTC
CASSLLSRGGPYNEQFF
>TRBJ2-2|TRBV18|-|-
TGTGCCAGCTCACGCTCGGGACGGGTAGACACCGGGGAGCTGTTTTTT
CASSRSGRVDTGELFF
>TRBJ2-1|TRBV5-1|TRBD2|few
TGCGCCAGCAGCTTGGCCGGGAGCGGGGGGATGTATAATGAGCAGTTCTTC
CASSLAGSGGMYNEQFF
>TRBJ2-1|TRBV9|TRBD2|-
TGTGCCAGCAGCGTAGGGGGATGGGGGGGTTGGGAGCAGTTCTTC
CASSVGGWGGWEQFF
>TRBJ2-3|TRBV11-2|-|-
TGTGCCAGCAGCTCGCCTGACGGCACAGATACGCAGTATTTT
CASSSPDGTDTQYF